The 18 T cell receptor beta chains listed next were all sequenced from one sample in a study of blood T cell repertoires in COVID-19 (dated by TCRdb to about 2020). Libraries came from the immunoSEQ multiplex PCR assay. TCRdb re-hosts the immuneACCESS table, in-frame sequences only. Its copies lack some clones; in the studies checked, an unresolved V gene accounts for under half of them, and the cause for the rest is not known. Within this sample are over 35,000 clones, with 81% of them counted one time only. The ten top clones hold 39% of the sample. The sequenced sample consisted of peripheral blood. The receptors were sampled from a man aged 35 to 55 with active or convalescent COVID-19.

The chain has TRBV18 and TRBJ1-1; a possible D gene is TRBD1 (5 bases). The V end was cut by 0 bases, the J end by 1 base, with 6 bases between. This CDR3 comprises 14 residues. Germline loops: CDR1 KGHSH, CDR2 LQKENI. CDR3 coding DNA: TGTGCCAGCTCACCACCGGGGCAGAACACTGAAGCTTTCTTT. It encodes CASSPPGQNTEAFF.

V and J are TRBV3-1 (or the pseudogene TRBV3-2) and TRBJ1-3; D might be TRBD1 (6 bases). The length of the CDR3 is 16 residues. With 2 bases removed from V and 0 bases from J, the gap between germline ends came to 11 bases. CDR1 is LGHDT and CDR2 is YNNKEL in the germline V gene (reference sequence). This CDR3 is CASSQNRAYSGNTIYF. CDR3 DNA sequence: TGTGCCAGCAGCCAAAACAGGGCCTACTCTGGAAACACCATATATTTT.

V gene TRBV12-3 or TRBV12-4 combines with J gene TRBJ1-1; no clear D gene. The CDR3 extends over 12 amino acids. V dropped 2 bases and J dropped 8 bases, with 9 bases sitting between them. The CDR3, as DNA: TGTGCCAGCAGTTTATCGTTACAGGAAGCTTTCTTT. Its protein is CASSLSLQEAFF.

The DNA of the CDR3 is TGTGCCAGCAGTCCGACTAGCGGGGGGTACAATGAGCAGTTCTTC. Translating it yields CASSPTSGGYNEQFF. The rearrangement links TRBV6-5 to TRBJ2-1; 13 bases are shared with TRBD2. Germline loops: CDR1 MNHEY, CDR2 SVGAGI. CDR3 length equals 15 residues. V lost 5 bases, J lost 4 bases, and 2 bases stayed unmatched.

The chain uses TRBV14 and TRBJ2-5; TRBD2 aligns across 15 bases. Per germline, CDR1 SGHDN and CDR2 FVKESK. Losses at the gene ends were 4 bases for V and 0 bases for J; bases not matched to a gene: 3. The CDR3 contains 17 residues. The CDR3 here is CASSLGTSGGYQETQYF. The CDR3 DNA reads TGTGCCAGCAGCCTCGGGACTAGCGGGGGGTACCAAGAGACCCAGTACTTC.

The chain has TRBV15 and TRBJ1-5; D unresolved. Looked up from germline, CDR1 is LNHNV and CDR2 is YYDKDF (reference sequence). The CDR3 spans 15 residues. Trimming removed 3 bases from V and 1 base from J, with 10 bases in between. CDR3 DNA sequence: TGTGCCACCAGCAGGTCCGGTGAAAGCAATCAGCCCCAGCATTTT. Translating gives CATSRSGESNQPQHF.

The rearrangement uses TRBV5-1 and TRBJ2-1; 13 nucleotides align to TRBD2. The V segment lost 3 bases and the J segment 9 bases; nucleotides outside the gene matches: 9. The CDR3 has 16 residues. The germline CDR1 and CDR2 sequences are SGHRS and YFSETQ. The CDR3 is CASSSSTSGRYGEQFF. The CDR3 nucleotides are TGCGCCAGCAGCTCCTCGACTAGCGGGAGGTATGGTGAGCAGTTCTTC.

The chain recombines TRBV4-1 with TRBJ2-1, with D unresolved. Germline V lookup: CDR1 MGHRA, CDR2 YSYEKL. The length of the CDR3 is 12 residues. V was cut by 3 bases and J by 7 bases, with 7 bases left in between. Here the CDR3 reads CASSQVQNEQFF. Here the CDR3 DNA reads TGCGCCAGCAGCCAGGTCCAGAATGAGCAGTTCTTC.

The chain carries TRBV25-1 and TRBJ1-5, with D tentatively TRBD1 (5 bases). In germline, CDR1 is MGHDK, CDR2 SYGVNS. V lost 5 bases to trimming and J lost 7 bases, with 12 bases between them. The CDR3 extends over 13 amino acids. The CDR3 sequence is CASSSTRGQPQHF. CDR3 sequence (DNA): TGTGCCAGCAGTTCTACGCGGGGCCAGCCCCAGCATTTT.

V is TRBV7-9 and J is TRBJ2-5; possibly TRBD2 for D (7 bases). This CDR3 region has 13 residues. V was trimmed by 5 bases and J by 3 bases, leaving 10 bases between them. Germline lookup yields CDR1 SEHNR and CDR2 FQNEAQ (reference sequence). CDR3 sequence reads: CASSQGREETQYF. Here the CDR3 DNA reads TGTGCCAGCAGCCAGGGGAGGGAAGAGACCCAGTACTTC.

CDR3: CSVESANYGYTF. Written as DNA, the CDR3 is TGCAGCGTTGAGTCAGCTAACTATGGCTACACCTTC. The chain has TRBV29-1 and TRBJ1-2, with unresolved D. Trimming removed 3 bases from V and 0 bases from J, with 5 bases in between. Germline-derived CDR1 and CDR2 are SQVTM and ANQGSEA. This CDR3 is built from 12 residues.

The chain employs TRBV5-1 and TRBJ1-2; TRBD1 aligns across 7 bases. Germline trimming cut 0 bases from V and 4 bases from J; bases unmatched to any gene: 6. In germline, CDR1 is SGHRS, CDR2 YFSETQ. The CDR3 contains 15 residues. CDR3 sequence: CASSLGQGVGYGYTF. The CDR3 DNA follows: TGCGCCAGCAGCTTGGGGCAGGGGGTTGGCTATGGCTACACCTTC. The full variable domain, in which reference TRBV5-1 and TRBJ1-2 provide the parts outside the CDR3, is KAGVTQTPRYLIKTRGQQVTLSCSPISGHRSVSWYQQTPGQGLQFLFEYFSETQRNKGNFPGRFSGRQFSNSRSEMNVSTLELGDSALYLCASSLGQGVGYGYTFGSGTRLTVV.

CDR3 nucleotide sequence: TGCGCCAGTGCAGGCAGCCTGAACACTGAAGCTTTCTTT. Residues: CASAGSLNTEAFF. V is TRBV10-2 and J is TRBJ1-1; D uncertain. V lost 9 bases and J 0 bases, leaving 11 bases between the germline ends. CDR1 and CDR2 from the germline V gene are WSHSY and SAAADI. The CDR3 runs to 13 residues.

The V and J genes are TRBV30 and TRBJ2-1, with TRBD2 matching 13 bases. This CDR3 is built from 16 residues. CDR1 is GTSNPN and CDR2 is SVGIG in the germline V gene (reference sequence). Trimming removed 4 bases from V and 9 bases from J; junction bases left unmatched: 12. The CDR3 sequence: CAWIVPGLAGFGEQFF. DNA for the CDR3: TGTGCCTGGATCGTACCGGGACTAGCGGGATTCGGTGAGCAGTTCTTC.

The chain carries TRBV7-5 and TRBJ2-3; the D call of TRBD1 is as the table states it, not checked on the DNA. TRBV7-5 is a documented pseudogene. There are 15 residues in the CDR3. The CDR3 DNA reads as TGTGTCAGAAGCTTAGAGGGACAGGGCACAGATACGCAGTATTTT. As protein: CVRSLEGQGTDTQYF.

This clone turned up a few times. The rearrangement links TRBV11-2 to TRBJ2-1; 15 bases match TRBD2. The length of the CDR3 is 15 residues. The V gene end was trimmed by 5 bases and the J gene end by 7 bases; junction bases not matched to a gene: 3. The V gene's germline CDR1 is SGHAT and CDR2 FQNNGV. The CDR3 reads CASSPGTSGRNEQFF. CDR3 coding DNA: TGTGCCAGCAGCCCCGGGACTAGCGGGAGGAATGAGCAGTTCTTC.

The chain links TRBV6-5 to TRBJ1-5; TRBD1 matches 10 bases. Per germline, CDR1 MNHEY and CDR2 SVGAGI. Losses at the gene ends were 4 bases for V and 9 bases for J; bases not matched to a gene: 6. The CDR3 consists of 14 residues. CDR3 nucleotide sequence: TGTGCCAGCAGTTCGACAGGGGGCGGCGTGCCCCAGCATTTT. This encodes CASSSTGGGVPQHF.

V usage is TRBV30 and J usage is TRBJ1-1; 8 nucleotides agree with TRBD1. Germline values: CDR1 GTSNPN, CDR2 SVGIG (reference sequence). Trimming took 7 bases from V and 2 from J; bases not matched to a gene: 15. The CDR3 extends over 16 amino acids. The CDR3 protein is CAYLRQGNLENTEAFF. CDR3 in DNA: TGTGCCTACCTTCGACAGGGGAATTTAGAAAACACTGAAGCTTTCTTT. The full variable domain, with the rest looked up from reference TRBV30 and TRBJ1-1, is SQTIHQWPATLVQPVGSPLSLECTVEGTSNPNLYWYRQAAGRGLQLLFYSVGIGQISSEVPQNLSASRPQDRQFILSSKKLLLSDSGFYLCAYLRQGNLENTEAFFGQGTRLTVV.